The following is a T cell receptor beta chain sequence with its context. Sequencing used immunoSEQ multiplex PCR; TCRdb keeps in-frame clones, though not all of them. The table has about 140,000 clones, 88% seen once; the top ten hold 1.5% to 1.9%. The data derive from a study of blood T cell repertoires in COVID-19. Turning to the study itself: Donors in the United States, Italy and Spain gave samples during acute or convalescent COVID-19.

This CDR3 spans 15 amino acids. Deletions cut 1 base from V and 2 bases from J, with 10 bases between. Germline V lookup: CDR1 SGHTA, CDR2 FQGNSA. The specimen was peripheral blood. This sequence joins TRBV7-2 and TRBJ2-3, with D perhaps matching TRBD1 (5 bases). The TCR comes from a woman aged 55-70 years with acute or convalescent COVID-19. In nucleotides, the CDR3 is TGTGCCAGCAGCTTAGTGGTCAGGGACACAGATACGCAGTATTTT. Encoded protein: CASSLVVRDTDTQYF.